This T cell receptor beta chain was obtained from a study of PD-L1 blockade in urothelial cancer. Overall study: Patients, treated from about 2014 onward, received atezolizumab 1,200 mg intravenously every 3 weeks. Blood drawn 3 weeks (second dose) and 6 weeks after treatment start was analyzed.

Sequencing used immunoSEQ multiplex PCR; TCRdb keeps in-frame clones, though not all of them. The table shows about 52,000 clones, with approximately 77% occurring only once. Patient disease was locally advanced or metastatic urothelial carcinoma. This CDR3 is built from 13 residues. Trimming removed 2 bases at V and 5 bases at J, with 6 bases between. Germline CDR1 and CDR2: SGHTA and FQGNSA. Specimen: PBMCs, collected around atezolizumab (anti-PD-L1) treatment. The receptor was isolated from a man aged 70 or older with urothelial cancer. J is TRBJ2-2 and V is TRBV7-2; no clear D. The CDR3 loop reads CASSLLRTGELFF. CDR3 bases: TGTGCCAGCAGCTTACTACGTACCGGGGAGCTGTTTTTT.